The next 2 T cell receptor beta chains were all read from a single sample in a study of blood T cell repertoires in COVID-19. Sequencing used immunoSEQ multiplex PCR; TCRdb keeps in-frame clones, though not all of them. The sample lists 250,000 to 300,000 clones, around 93% seen once, with more than 1% in the top ten. The sample comprised PBMCs or T cells enriched from blood (not recorded which). Receptor source: a human donor in a cohort exposed to, infected with or recovered from COVID-19 (not recorded which). The donor label of this sample is uncertain.

The chain couples TRBV19 to TRBJ1-1; D not resolved. This CDR3 is 14 amino acids long. V lost 1 base and J lost 4, with 10 bases in between. Per the germline V gene, CDR1 is LNHDA and CDR2 is SQIVND (reference sequence). CDR3 sequence reads: CASSIVGSFTEAFF. The CDR3 DNA follows: TGTGCCAGTAGTATAGTGGGCTCATTCACTGAAGCTTTCTTT.

V is TRBV15 and J is TRBJ2-2, with 9 bases that match TRBD1. J gave up 5 bases and V 6 bases, and 4 bases lay outside the gene matches. Germline V CDR1 and CDR2: LNHNV, YYDKDF (reference sequence). This CDR3 spans 14 amino acids. CDR3 residues: CATRDRGVTGELFF. CDR3 coding DNA: TGTGCCACCAGAGACAGGGGGGTAACCGGGGAGCTGTTTTTT.